This TCR beta chain was profiled in a study of blood T cell repertoires in COVID-19. Across the whole study: COVID-19 samples collected from the United States, Italy and Spain covered acute and convalescent phases. The cDNA or gDNA used as material had been derived from T cells, B-cell-depleted T cells, or PBMCs.

J was trimmed by 5 bases and V by 3 bases; bases with no gene match: 10. CDR1 is SGHNT and CDR2 is YYREEE in the germline V gene (reference sequence). The CDR3 has 16 amino acids. TCRdb keeps only in-frame clones here, not all; method: immunoSEQ multiplex PCR. The sample has 80,000 to 95,000 clones, 80% to 85% seen once. Sequencing was carried out using peripheral blood. The chain couples TRBV5-4 to TRBJ2-5; 10 bases are shared with TRBD1. The sequence came from a woman older than 75 with active or convalescent COVID-19. The CDR3 spells CASSSRQGADWETQYF. Here the CDR3 DNA reads TGTGCCAGCAGCTCCCGACAGGGGGCGGATTGGGAGACCCAGTACTTC.